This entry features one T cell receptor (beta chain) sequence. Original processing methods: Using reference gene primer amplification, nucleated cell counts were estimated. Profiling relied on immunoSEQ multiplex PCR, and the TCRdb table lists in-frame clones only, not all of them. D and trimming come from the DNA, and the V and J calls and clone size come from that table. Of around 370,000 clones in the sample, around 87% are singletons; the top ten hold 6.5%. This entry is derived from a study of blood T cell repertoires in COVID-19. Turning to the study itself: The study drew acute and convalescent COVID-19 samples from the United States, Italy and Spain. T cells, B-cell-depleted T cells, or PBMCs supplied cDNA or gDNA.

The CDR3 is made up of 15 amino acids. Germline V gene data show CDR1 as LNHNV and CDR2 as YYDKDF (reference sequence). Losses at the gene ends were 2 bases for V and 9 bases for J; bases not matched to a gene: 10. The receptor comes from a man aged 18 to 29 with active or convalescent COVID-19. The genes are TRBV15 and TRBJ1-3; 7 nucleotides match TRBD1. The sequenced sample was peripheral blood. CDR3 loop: CATSRSPGQSSTIYF. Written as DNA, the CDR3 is TGTGCCACCAGCAGATCCCCGGGACAGAGTAGCACCATATATTTT.